The 2 T cell receptor beta chains below all came from one sample that was sequenced in a study of cytomegalovirus exposure and HLA in healthy donors. The PCR employed 60 Vbeta primers together with 13 Jbeta primers. TCRdb's table, derived via immunoSEQ multiplex PCR, lists solely in-frame clones and lacks some. The sample contains about 140,000 clones, about 80% of which appear only once. Input material: PBMCs. These receptors all come from a man aged 25 to 45 in good health and CMV-seropositive.

The chain is built from TRBV5-1 and TRBJ2-1, with 7 bases identical to TRBD1. The CDR3 has 18 amino acids. Germline values: CDR1 SGHRS, CDR2 YFSETQ. Trimming removed 0 bases from V and 8 bases from J; junction bases left unmatched: 17. The DNA of the CDR3 is TGCGCCAGCAGCTTGGCCCCCGCCGGGACAGTAACAGAGGATGAGCAGTTCTTC. Its translation is CASSLAPAGTVTEDEQFF.

The chain employs TRBV19 and TRBJ1-5; D is unclear. V was shortened by 5 bases and J by 4 bases, with 12 bases between the two germline ends. The CDR3 extends over 14 amino acids. The germline CDR1 and CDR2 sequences are LNHDA and SQIVND (reference sequence). CDR3 nucleotides: TGTGCCAGTAGTTACGTTGCGGTAAATCAGCCCCAGCATTTT. Translation: CASSYVAVNQPQHF.